One and the same sample provided the 32 T cell receptor beta chains below, sequenced in a study of cytomegalovirus exposure and HLA in healthy donors. The PCR employed 60 Vbeta primers together with 13 Jbeta primers. Here immunoSEQ multiplex PCR was the method, and the copy in TCRdb shows in-frame clones only, minus some. The sample shows around 130,000 clones, 6.5% to 9.5% of them seen only once. Sequenced: PBMCs. These TCRs come from a man between 35 and 55 years old in good health and CMV-seronegative.

This clone showed up just a few times. The CDR3 coding sequence is TGTGCCAGCAGTTCGGGACAGGGGCCTCCTAACTATGGCTACACCTTC. Encoded protein: CASSSGQGPPNYGYTF. The rearrangement uses TRBV5-4 and TRBJ1-2; 10 positions agree with TRBD1. J gave up 0 bases and V 5 bases, and 7 bases lay outside the gene matches. The CDR3 is 16 amino acids. CDR1 is SGHNT, CDR2 YYREEE, per germline (reference sequence).

This clone was counted between two and nine times. The V call is TRBV30, the J call TRBJ2-2; tentatively, D is TRBD1 (5 bases). The CDR3 consists of 14 residues. With 2 bases removed from V and 7 bases from J, the gap between germline ends came to 14 bases. Germline-derived CDR1 and CDR2 are GTSNPN and SVGIG (reference sequence). The CDR3 protein is CAWSFGRAHGELFF. CDR3 DNA sequence: TGTGCCTGGAGTTTTGGCAGGGCGCACGGGGAGCTGTTTTTT. The variable domain in full, completed from reference TRBV30 and TRBJ2-2, reads SQTIHQWPATLVQPVGSPLSLECTVEGTSNPNLYWYRQAAGRGLQLLFYSVGIGQISSEVPQNLSASRPQDRQFILSSKKLLLSDSGFYLCAWSFGRAHGELFFGEGSRLTVL.

The CDR3 region has the DNA TGTGCCAGCAGTTACGGCAGGGGACAAGATACGCAGTATTTT. Translation gives CASSYGRGQDTQYF. This chain joins TRBV6-5 and TRBJ2-3; D possibly corresponds to TRBD1 (6 bases). The CDR3 has 14 amino acids. Trimming removed 2 bases from V and 5 bases from J, with 11 bases in between. Germline CDR1 MNHEY, CDR2 SVGAGI.

This clone was counted only a few times. The J gene is TRBJ2-7, the V gene TRBV10-3; weak D call: TRBD2 (5 bases). V was trimmed by 10 bases and J by 7 bases, leaving 14 bases between them. The CDR3 runs to 11 residues. Looked up from germline, CDR1 is ENHRY and CDR2 is SYGVKD. The CDR3 bases are TGTGCCACCCGAGGGCTGGAAGAGCAGTACTTC. This encodes CATRGLEEQYF.

This chain uses TRBV18 with TRBJ2-7, with 7 bases aligning to TRBD1. The CDR3 length is 14 residues. Germline CDR1 and CDR2: KGHSH and LQKENI. V shed 6 bases and J 6 bases; nucleotides not matched to a gene: 11. CDR3 bases: TGTGCCAGCTCCCCGGACAGGAAGACGACCGAGCAGTACTTC. It encodes CASSPDRKTTEQYF. Full variable domain (rest looked up from reference TRBV18 and TRBJ2-7): NAGVMQNPRHLVRRRGQEARLRCSPMKGHSHVYWYRQLPEEGLKFMVYLQKENIIDESGMPKERFSAEFPKEGPSILRIQQVVRGDSAAYFCASSPDRKTTEQYFGPGTRLTVT.

This clone has more than one count but fewer than ten. The V gene is TRBV6-1, the J gene TRBJ2-5; D is unclear. V lost 3 bases, J lost 5 bases, and 13 bases lay in between. The CDR3 consists of 14 residues. Germline CDR1 is MNHNS and CDR2 is SASEGT. The CDR3 is CASSDTGFGETQYF. The CDR3 DNA sequence: TGTGCCAGCAGTGATACCGGGTTTGGGGAGACCCAGTACTTC.

This clone was counted between two and nine times. The chain couples TRBV6-1 to TRBJ2-7; D is perhaps TRBD2 (6 bases). Germline CDR1 and CDR2: MNHNS and SASEGT. V was cut by 6 bases and J by 0 bases, with 9 bases left in between. The CDR3 covers 13 residues. CDR3 loop: CASRAGPSYEQYF. The CDR3 region has the DNA TGTGCCAGCAGGGCGGGGCCCTCCTACGAGCAGTACTTC.

V and J are TRBV29-1 and TRBJ2-5, with 7 bases identical to TRBD1. The DNA end lines up better with TRBJ2-7; the J call may be wrong. Germline lookup yields CDR1 SQVTM and CDR2 ANQGSEA. This CDR3 comprises 11 residues. Written as DNA, the CDR3 is TGCAGCGTTGGAGGGGGCGGCGAGCAGTACTTC. Protein product: CSVGGGGEQYF.

V is TRBV5-1 and J is TRBJ1-1, with TRBD1 identical over 10 bases. The CDR3 is made up of 15 amino acids. Looked up from germline, CDR1 is SGHRS and CDR2 is YFSETQ. The V and J ends lost 0 bases and 6 bases, in that order; junction bases with no gene match: 5. Written as DNA, the CDR3 is TGCGCCAGCAGCTTGGAGGGACAGGGGTCATCTGAAGCTTTCTTT. Residues: CASSLEGQGSSEAFF.

This clone was seen a few times. The chain couples TRBV18 to TRBJ1-2; TRBD1 aligns across 9 bases. CDR1 is KGHSH, CDR2 LQKENI, per germline. V trimming: 1 base; J trimming: 2 bases; junction bases outside the gene matches: 2. The CDR3 has 15 amino acids. Here the CDR3 DNA reads TGTGCCAGCTCACCACAGACAGGGGGAAACTATGGCTACACCTTC. This translates into CASSPQTGGNYGYTF.

This clone came up a few times. The V and J genes are TRBV7-9 and TRBJ2-1, with D perhaps TRBD1 (6 bases). This CDR3 region has 12 residues. V was shortened by 1 base and J by 14 bases, with 12 bases between the two germline ends. Per the germline V gene, CDR1 is SEHNR and CDR2 is FQNEAQ (reference sequence). CDR3 residues: CASSLEGQGKFF. As DNA, the CDR3 is TGTGCCAGCAGCTTAGAAGGGCAGGGGAAGTTCTTC.

This clone was found a few times. The V call is TRBV10-3, the J call TRBJ2-5, with 11 bases matching TRBD1. Germline lookup yields CDR1 ENHRY and CDR2 SYGVKD. Trimming took 3 bases from V and 4 from J; bases not matched to a gene: 7. There are 16 residues in the CDR3. CDR3 in DNA: TGTGCCATCAGTGATGCCGGGACAGGGGGGCGAGAGACCCAGTACTTC. Protein product: CAISDAGTGGRETQYF.

The genes are TRBV9 and TRBJ2-3, with D tentatively TRBD1 (6 bases). Germline V gives CDR1 SGDLS, CDR2 YYNGEE. V was pared by 2 bases and J by 3 bases, with 16 bases between. This CDR3 is 16 amino acids long. CDR3 protein: CASSVSGAGETDTQYF. CDR3 bases: TGTGCCAGCAGCGTTTCAGGGGCAGGGGAAACAGATACGCAGTATTTT.

There are a few counts of this clone. This may be a read error: a much more frequent sequence differs by one nucleotide. The CDR3 does not end in the conserved phenylalanine or tryptophan, so this is likely a read error. V gene TRBV29-1 combines with J gene TRBJ1-3, with 8 bases aligning to TRBD1. Germline-derived CDR1 and CDR2 are SQVTM and ANQGSEA. This CDR3 has 14 residues. Germline trimming cut 7 bases from V and 0 bases from J; bases unmatched to any gene: 5. The CDR3 loop reads CSAETGGSGNTIYV. In DNA, the CDR3 is TGCAGCGCCGAAACAGGGGGCTCTGGAAACACCATATATGTT.

This clone was seen a few times. As DNA, the CDR3 is TGTGCCAGCTCAAGTGGCTGGGCAGGGGGCCCGAGCAATCAGCCCCAGCATTTT. It translates to CASSSGWAGGPSNQPQHF. The rearrangement links TRBV18 to TRBJ1-5, with 8 bases that match TRBD1. Looked up from germline, CDR1 is KGHSH and CDR2 is LQKENI. This CDR3 is 18 amino acids long. Unmatched junction bases numbered 13, after V lost 5 bases and J lost 1 base.

This clone was found a few times. The chain joins TRBV21-1 to TRBJ2-2; the D call in the table, TRBD1, was not verified against the DNA. TRBV21-1 is tagged as a pseudogene. CDR3 length: 18 residues. In DNA form, the CDR3 reads TGTGCCAGCAGCAAAGTAACCGGAGGACAGCTTGTCACCGGGGAGCTGTTTTTT. Translated: CASSKVTGGQLVTGELFF.

This rearrangement joins TRBV13 to TRBJ2-2; the D gene is possibly TRBD2 (7 bases). V lost 0 bases to trimming and J lost 7 bases, with 15 bases between them. Germline V gene lookup returns CDR1 PRHDT and CDR2 FYEKMQ (reference sequence). The CDR3 consists of 16 residues. The CDR3 loop is CASSLGRGARHGELFF. In nucleotides, the CDR3 is TGTGCCAGCAGCTTAGGTCGGGGGGCTCGCCACGGGGAGCTGTTTTTT.

The chain has TRBV10-1 and TRBJ2-1; 10 bases match TRBD1. V lost 3 bases and J lost 7; bases outside the gene matches: 9. This CDR3 has 16 amino acids. Germline CDR1 reads WNHNN; CDR2 reads SYGVQD (reference sequence). CDR3: CASSDYSGQGGNEQFF. The CDR3 DNA reads TGCGCCAGCAGTGATTATTCCGGACAGGGGGGTAATGAGCAGTTCTTC.

This clone came up a few times. The chain combines TRBV6-5 with TRBJ1-2; 9 nucleotides match TRBD1. V gave up 2 bases and J gave up 4 bases; unmatched junction bases: 2. The CDR3 is 14 amino acids. Per germline, CDR1 MNHEY and CDR2 SVGAGI. CDR3 nucleotide sequence: TGTGCCAGCAGTTACCGACAGGGGGGCTATGGCTACACCTTC. Protein sequence: CASSYRQGGYGYTF.

This clone was picked up a small number of times. The V and J genes are TRBV19 and TRBJ1-1, with D unresolved. V shed 3 bases and J shed 2 bases, with 4 bases lying between them. The CDR3 covers 12 residues. Germline V gene sequence: CDR1 LNHDA, CDR2 SQIVND (reference sequence). This CDR3 reads CASSMSNTEAFF. The CDR3 region has the DNA TGTGCCAGTAGTATGAGCAACACTGAAGCTTTCTTT.

This clone turned up a few times. This chain links TRBV2 with TRBJ2-1; D is perhaps TRBD1 (5 bases). The CDR3 sequence is 14 residues long. V lost 4 bases, J lost 4 bases, and 11 bases lay in between. Germline V gene data show CDR1 as SNHLY and CDR2 as FYNNEI. The CDR3 DNA is TGTGCCAGCAGTGGGGCTAGACAGTACAATGAGCAGTTCTTC. It is translated as CASSGARQYNEQFF.

This chain links TRBV6-1 with TRBJ1-5, with TRBD1 as a possible D gene (5 bases). Germline-derived CDR1 and CDR2 are MNHNS and SASEGT. The V end was cut by 2 bases, the J end by 5 bases, with 7 bases between. The CDR3 totals 13 residues. The CDR3 sequence: CASSETGYQPQHF. DNA of the CDR3: TGTGCCAGCAGTGAAACAGGTTATCAGCCCCAGCATTTT.

In its sample, this clone was seen a few times. This chain connects TRBV19 to TRBJ2-1; 11 positions agree with TRBD2. This CDR3 has 15 residues. The ends lost 4 bases at V and 4 bases at J; junction bases unmatched: 3. The germline gives CDR1 LNHDA, CDR2 SQIVND (reference sequence). DNA for the CDR3: TGTGCCAGTAGTACCACTAGCGGGGGATACAATGAGCAGTTCTTC. This codes for CASSTTSGGYNEQFF.

This chain uses TRBV19 with TRBJ1-5; 7 bases are shared with TRBD1. Germline V gene lookup returns CDR1 LNHDA and CDR2 SQIVND (reference sequence). Trimming took 0 bases from V and 1 from J; bases not matched to a gene: 3. The CDR3 is made up of 16 amino acids. The CDR3: CASSIDVGGSNQPQHF. The CDR3 nucleotides are TGTGCCAGTAGTATAGATGTAGGGGGCAGCAATCAGCCCCAGCATTTT.

This clone occurred a few times. The genes are TRBV13 and TRBJ2-7, with 7 bases lining up with TRBD1. V dropped 1 base and J dropped 3; count of bases not matched to a gene: 3. The CDR3 contains 14 residues. Germline-derived CDR1 and CDR2 are PRHDT and FYEKMQ (reference sequence). This CDR3 is CASSLAGQYYEQYF. The CDR3 DNA is TGTGCCAGCAGCTTAGCGGGACAGTACTACGAGCAGTACTTC.

This clone was counted only a few times. The chain is built from TRBV5-4 and TRBJ1-1, with a possible D match to TRBD1 (5 bases). Trimming took off 3 bases at V and 5 bases at J, with 11 bases between the two ends. CDR3 length: 13 amino acids. In germline, CDR1 is SGHNT, CDR2 YYREEE (reference sequence). DNA of the CDR3: TGTGCCAGCAGCTCGCCCAGGGTAACTGAAGCTTTCTTT. Translated: CASSSPRVTEAFF.

This chain links TRBV19 with TRBJ1-1; TRBD1 is a possible D gene (6 bases). CDR1 and CDR2 (germline): LNHDA, SQIVND (reference sequence). CDR3 length: 11 residues. Trimming removed 7 bases at V and 7 bases at J, with 10 bases between. CDR3 protein: CASTYRVEAFF. CDR3 DNA: TGTGCCAGTACTTACAGGGTTGAAGCTTTCTTT.

The chain is built from TRBV29-1 and TRBJ1-1; 7 bases are shared with TRBD1. The germline gives CDR1 SQVTM, CDR2 ANQGSEA. CDR3 length: 15 amino acids. Trimming cost V 1 base and J 0 bases; bases outside gene matches: 5. The CDR3 loop is CSVEGGQLMNTEAFF. As DNA, the CDR3 is TGCAGCGTTGAAGGGGGACAGCTAATGAACACTGAAGCTTTCTTT.

The V and J genes are TRBV4-2 and TRBJ1-2, with D possibly TRBD1 on 6 matching bases. CDR1 and CDR2 from the germline V gene are LGHNA and YNFKEQ. CDR3 length equals 14 residues. The V gene lost 1 base and the J gene lost 4 bases, with 10 bases spanning the gap. In DNA, the CDR3 is TGTGCCAGCAGCCAAGCGTCACAGGGCTATGGCTACACCTTC. This encodes CASSQASQGYGYTF.

The chain recombines TRBV2 with TRBJ2-7; weak D call: TRBD1 (5 bases). The CDR3 runs to 13 residues. V was pared by 10 bases and J by 2 bases, with 15 bases between. CDR1 SNHLY and CDR2 FYNNEI come from the germline V gene. The CDR3 reads CATHAQGTYEQYF. The CDR3 bases are TGTGCCACCCACGCGCAGGGTACCTACGAGCAGTACTTC.

This clone was found many times. V and J are TRBV5-1 and TRBJ1-1, with D possibly being TRBD1 (6 bases). The CDR3 totals 13 residues. CDR1 is SGHRS and CDR2 is YFSETQ in the germline V gene. Trimming left V 3 bases short and J 2 bases short, with 8 bases between. This CDR3 reads CASSSGTNTEAFF. As DNA, the CDR3 is TGCGCCAGCAGCTCCGGGACAAACACTGAAGCTTTCTTT. Together with reference TRBV5-1 and TRBJ1-1, the CDR3 gives the full variable domain: KAGVTQTPRYLIKTRGQQVTLSCSPISGHRSVSWYQQTPGQGLQFLFEYFSETQRNKGNFPGRFSGRQFSNSRSEMNVSTLELGDSALYLCASSSGTNTEAFFGQGTRLTVV.

This clone was observed a few times. This chain joins TRBV19 and TRBJ2-7, with 10 bases fitting TRBD1. The germline V gene encodes CDR1 LNHDA and CDR2 SQIVND (reference sequence). CDR3 length: 13 residues. V gave up 3 bases and J gave up 7 bases; unmatched junction bases: 3. The CDR3 protein is CASSIDRGREQYF. DNA for the CDR3: TGTGCCAGTAGTATTGACAGGGGGCGGGAGCAGTACTTC.